These 2 T cell receptor beta chains were all obtained from the same sample, sequenced in a study of T cells expressing NK-cell markers. TCRdb reprocessed the 5' RACE reads and stores each CDR3 protein as one record, lacking DNA. This table lists 140,000 or so distinct CDR3 sequences. The sequenced sample consisted of blood T cells: a sorted CD56 or NKG2C T cell subset, CD4+ or CD8+ T cells, or bulk PBMC T cells (not recorded which). These receptors were collected from a man between 18 and 29 years old in good health.

This chain joins TRBV7-6 and TRBJ1-3. The CDR3 is 15 residues long. Germline-derived CDR1 and CDR2 are SGHVS and FNYEAQ. CDR3 loop: CASSLRASSGNTIYF.

The rearrangement links TRBV5-1 to TRBJ2-3; the D gene TCRdb calls, TRBD2, cannot be checked with no DNA. This CDR3 is 15 amino acids long. From germline, CDR1 is SGHRS and CDR2 YFSETQ. CDR3 sequence reads: CASSFDSRDTDTQYF.